This is a list of T cell receptor beta chains from one sample in a study of T cell repertoires in aging, cancer and after chemotherapy. In TCRdb, the multiplex PCR reads were re-called with MiXCR into one record per CDR3 protein. The sample contains approximately 20,000 distinct CDR3 sequences, over 35% of which appear only once. Sequences were obtained from blood. The source of these receptors is a human donor with a solid tumor. The CDR3 runs from the conserved cysteine through the conserved F or W. The order of the fields is J gene, D gene, clone size, V gene, CDR3 protein, CDR3 DNA. D genes are given only for firm matches. Clone size, where shown, is once, few, many, or a class for clones that have expanded.

J gene: TRBJ1-2; D gene: NA; clone size: NA; V gene: TRBV15; CDR3 protein: CATSSRAGSGVGRYGYTF; CDR3 DNA: TGTGCCACCAGCAGCCGCGCGGGATCCGGGGTAGGGCGCTATGGCTACACCTTC
J gene: TRBJ2-7; D gene: TRBD2; clone size: NA; V gene: TRBV28; CDR3 protein: CASSLSKRGEQYF; CDR3 DNA: TGTGCCAGCAGTTTATCCAAGCGGGGTGAGCAGTACTTC
J gene: TRBJ2-3; D gene: TRBD2; clone size: medium-sized; V gene: TRBV5-5; CDR3 protein: CASSRTSGTDTQYF; CDR3 DNA: TGTGCCAGCAGCCGGACTAGCGGTACAGATACGCAGTATTTT
J gene: TRBJ2-3; D gene: NA; clone size: medium-sized; V gene: TRBV18; CDR3 protein: CASSPSTDTQYF; CDR3 DNA: TGTGCCAGCTCTCCGAGCACAGATACGCAGTATTTT
J gene: TRBJ1-6; D gene: NA; clone size: NA; V gene: TRBV30; CDR3 protein: CAWSVDRDSPLHF; CDR3 DNA: TGTGCCTGGAGTGTGGATCGAGACTCACCCCTCCACTTT
J gene: TRBJ2-3; D gene: NA; clone size: NA; V gene: TRBV24-1; CDR3 protein: CATSDLQGLTDTQYF; CDR3 DNA: TGTGCCACCAGTGATTTGCAGGGGCTTACAGATACGCAGTATTTT
J gene: TRBJ2-7; D gene: TRBD1; clone size: once; V gene: TRBV15; CDR3 protein: CATSRSRTGNYEQYF; CDR3 DNA: TGTGCCACCAGCAGATCTAGGACAGGGAACTACGAGCAGTACTTC
J gene: TRBJ2-4; D gene: NA; clone size: NA; V gene: TRBV5-6; CDR3 protein: CASSLRRKNIQYF; CDR3 DNA: TGTGCCAGCAGCTTGAGGAGGAAAAACATTCAGTACTTC
J gene: TRBJ2-2; D gene: NA; clone size: NA; V gene: TRBV11-1; CDR3 protein: CASSPDLGGELFF; CDR3 DNA: TGTGCCAGCAGCCCGGACCTAGGCGGGGAGCTGTTTTTT
J gene: TRBJ2-1; D gene: NA; clone size: few; V gene: TRBV6-4; CDR3 protein: CATASGESSYNEQFF; CDR3 DNA: TGTGCCACAGCCAGTGGGGAGAGCTCCTACAATGAGCAGTTCTTC
J gene: TRBJ2-1; D gene: TRBD2; clone size: NA; V gene: TRBV19; CDR3 protein: CASRSGSFDEQFF; CDR3 DNA: TGTGCCAGCCGTAGCGGGAGTTTCGATGAGCAGTTCTTC
J gene: TRBJ1-1; D gene: TRBD1; clone size: few; V gene: TRBV30; CDR3 protein: CALDRVAFF; CDR3 DNA: TGTGCCTTGGACAGGGTAGCTTTCTTT
J gene: TRBJ2-7; D gene: TRBD2; clone size: few; V gene: TRBV27; CDR3 protein: CASSPRTSGGSYEQYF; CDR3 DNA: TGTGCCAGCAGTCCTCGGACTAGCGGGGGCTCCTACGAGCAGTACTTC
J gene: TRBJ2-5; D gene: NA; clone size: NA; V gene: TRBV5-5; CDR3 protein: CASSKGFGREGQETQYF; CDR3 DNA: TGCGCCAGCAGCAAGGGGTTCGGCCGCGAAGGCCAAGAGACCCAGTACTTC
J gene: TRBJ2-3; D gene: TRBD1; clone size: NA; V gene: TRBV11-2; CDR3 protein: CASSLSNRGADTQYF; CDR3 DNA: TGTGCCAGCAGCTTGTCGAACAGGGGGGCTGATACGCAGTATTTT
J gene: TRBJ2-7; D gene: NA; clone size: NA; V gene: TRBV5-6; CDR3 protein: CASSLGGPWQYF; CDR3 DNA: TGTGCCAGCAGCTTGGGCGGCCCCTGGCAGTACTTC
J gene: TRBJ2-7; D gene: TRBD1; clone size: NA; V gene: TRBV27; CDR3 protein: CASRQRQGAYEQYF; CDR3 DNA: TGTGCCAGCCGCCAGCGGCAGGGGGCATACGAGCAGTACTTC
J gene: TRBJ2-1; D gene: NA; clone size: NA; V gene: TRBV12-3/TRBV12-4; CDR3 protein: CASSKNNEQFF; CDR3 DNA: TGTGCCAGCAGTAAAAACAATGAGCAGTTCTTC
J gene: TRBJ1-4; D gene: NA; clone size: NA; V gene: TRBV5-6; CDR3 protein: CASSLVGGLREKLFF; CDR3 DNA: TGTGCCAGCAGCTTGGTCGGGGGGCTGCGGGAAAAACTGTTTTTT
J gene: TRBJ1-5; D gene: TRBD1; clone size: few; V gene: TRBV6-2/TRBV6-3; CDR3 protein: CASSYSPTGGGQPQHF; CDR3 DNA: TGTGCCAGCAGTTACTCGCCGACAGGGGGCGGTCAGCCCCAGCATTTT
J gene: TRBJ2-1; D gene: NA; clone size: NA; V gene: TRBV6-2/TRBV6-3; CDR3 protein: CAKSRADSDEQFF; CDR3 DNA: TGTGCCAAGAGTCGTGCGGACAGTGATGAGCAGTTCTTC
J gene: TRBJ2-7; D gene: NA; clone size: NA; V gene: TRBV6-5; CDR3 protein: CASSYSWIGAYEQYF; CDR3 DNA: TGTGCCAGCAGTTACTCATGGATAGGTGCCTACGAGCAGTACTTC
J gene: TRBJ2-1; D gene: NA; clone size: NA; V gene: TRBV6-6; CDR3 protein: CASSLGGGGYNEQFF; CDR3 DNA: TGTGCCAGCAGTTTAGGGGGGGGGGGATACAATGAGCAGTTCTTC
J gene: TRBJ1-4; D gene: NA; clone size: NA; V gene: TRBV30; CDR3 protein: CAWGQGREKLFF; CDR3 DNA: TGTGCCTGGGGCCAGGGGAGAGAAAAACTGTTTTTT
J gene: TRBJ2-5; D gene: NA; clone size: NA; V gene: TRBV5-4; CDR3 protein: CASSFWGMETQYF; CDR3 DNA: TGTGCCAGCAGCTTTTGGGGGATGGAGACCCAGTACTTC
J gene: TRBJ2-5; D gene: TRBD2; clone size: few; V gene: TRBV14; CDR3 protein: CASSHSGGRTQYF; CDR3 DNA: TGTGCCAGCAGCCACAGCGGGGGGAGGACCCAGTACTTC
J gene: TRBJ1-2; D gene: NA; clone size: few; V gene: TRBV12-3/TRBV12-4; CDR3 protein: CASSAGGTDYGYTF; CDR3 DNA: TGTGCCAGCAGTGCGGGGGGGACCGACTATGGCTACACCTTC
J gene: TRBJ2-3; D gene: NA; clone size: medium-sized; V gene: TRBV18; CDR3 protein: CASSPQDTQYF; CDR3 DNA: TGTGCCAGCTCACCACAAGATACGCAGTATTTT
J gene: TRBJ1-5; D gene: TRBD1; clone size: once; V gene: TRBV27; CDR3 protein: CASSLSGTGFQPQHF; CDR3 DNA: TGTGCCAGCAGTTTATCCGGGACAGGCTTTCAGCCCCAGCATTTT
J gene: TRBJ2-2; D gene: TRBD2; clone size: medium-sized; V gene: TRBV27; CDR3 protein: CASTVAGARNTGELFF; CDR3 DNA: TGTGCCAGCACCGTAGCGGGAGCGAGAAACACCGGGGAGCTGTTTTTT
J gene: TRBJ2-7; D gene: NA; clone size: NA; V gene: TRBV5-1; CDR3 protein: CASSFGGGYEQYF; CDR3 DNA: TGCGCCAGCAGCTTCGGAGGGGGCTACGAGCAGTACTTC
J gene: TRBJ2-5; D gene: TRBD1; clone size: NA; V gene: TRBV24-1; CDR3 protein: CATSERTGGETQYF; CDR3 DNA: TGTGCCACCAGTGAACGGACAGGGGGGGAGACCCAGTACTTC
J gene: TRBJ1-5; D gene: TRBD1; clone size: NA; V gene: TRBV28; CDR3 protein: CASSPPYRGTGGRTKPQHF; CDR3 DNA: TGTGCCAGCAGTCCCCCGTACCGGGGGACAGGGGGACGCACAAAGCCCCAGCATTTT
J gene: TRBJ2-7; D gene: NA; clone size: NA; V gene: TRBV5-4; CDR3 protein: CASSLGGGSYEQYF; CDR3 DNA: TGTGCCAGCAGCTTGGGTGGGGGATCCTACGAGCAGTACTTC
J gene: TRBJ2-5; D gene: TRBD2; clone size: NA; V gene: TRBV30; CDR3 protein: CAWGTSGGLLETQYF; CDR3 DNA: TGTGCCTGGGGGACTAGCGGGGGGCTATTGGAGACCCAGTACTTC